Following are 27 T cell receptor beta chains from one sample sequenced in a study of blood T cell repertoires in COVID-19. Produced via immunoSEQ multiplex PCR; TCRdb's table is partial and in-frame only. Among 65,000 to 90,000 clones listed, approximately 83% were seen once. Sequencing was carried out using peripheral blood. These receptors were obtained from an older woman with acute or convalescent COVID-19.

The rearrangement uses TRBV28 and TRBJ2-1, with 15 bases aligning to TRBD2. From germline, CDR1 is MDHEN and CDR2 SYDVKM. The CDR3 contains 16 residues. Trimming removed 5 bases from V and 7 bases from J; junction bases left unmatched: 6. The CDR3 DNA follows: TGTGCCAGCAGTCCGGGACTAGCGGGGGGTCTAAATGAGCAGTTCTTC. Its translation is CASSPGLAGGLNEQFF.

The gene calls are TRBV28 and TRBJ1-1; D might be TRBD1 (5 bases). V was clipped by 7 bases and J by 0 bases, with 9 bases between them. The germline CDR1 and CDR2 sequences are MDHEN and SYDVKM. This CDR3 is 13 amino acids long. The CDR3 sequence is CASTRALNTEAFF. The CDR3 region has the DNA TGTGCCAGCACCAGGGCCCTGAACACTGAAGCTTTCTTT.

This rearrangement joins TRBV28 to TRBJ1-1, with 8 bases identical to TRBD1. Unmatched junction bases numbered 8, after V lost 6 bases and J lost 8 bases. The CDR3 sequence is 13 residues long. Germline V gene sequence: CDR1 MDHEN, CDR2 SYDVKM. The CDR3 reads CASSGQGFGEAFF. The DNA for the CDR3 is TGTGCCAGCAGCGGACAGGGATTCGGGGAAGCTTTCTTT.

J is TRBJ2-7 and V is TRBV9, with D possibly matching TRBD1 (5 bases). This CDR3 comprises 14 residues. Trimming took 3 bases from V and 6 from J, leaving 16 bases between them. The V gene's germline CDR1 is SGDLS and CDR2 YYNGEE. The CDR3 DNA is TGTGCCAGCAGCGAAGGGCAAGGGGCTCTCGAGCAGTACTTC. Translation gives CASSEGQGALEQYF.

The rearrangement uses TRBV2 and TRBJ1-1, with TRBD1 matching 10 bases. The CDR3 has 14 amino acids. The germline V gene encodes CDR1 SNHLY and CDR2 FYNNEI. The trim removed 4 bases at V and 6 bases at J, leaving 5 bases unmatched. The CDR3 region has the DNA TGTGCCAGCAGTGGGAGACAGGGGGCCTCTGAAGCTTTCTTT. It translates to CASSGRQGASEAFF.

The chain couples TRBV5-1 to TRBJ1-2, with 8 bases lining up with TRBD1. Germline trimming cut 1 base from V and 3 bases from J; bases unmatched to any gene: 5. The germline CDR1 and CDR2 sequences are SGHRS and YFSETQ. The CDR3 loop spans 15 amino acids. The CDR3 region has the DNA TGCGCCAGCAGCTTGAGGACAGGGACGGACTATGGCTACACCTTC. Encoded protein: CASSLRTGTDYGYTF.

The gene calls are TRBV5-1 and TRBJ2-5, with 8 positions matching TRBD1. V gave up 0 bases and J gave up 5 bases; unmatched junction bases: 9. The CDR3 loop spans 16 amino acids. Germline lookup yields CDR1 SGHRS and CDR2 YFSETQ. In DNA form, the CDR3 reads TGCGCCAGCAGCTTGGCCGCGCCAGGGGGCAGGGAGACCCAGTACTTC. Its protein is CASSLAAPGGRETQYF. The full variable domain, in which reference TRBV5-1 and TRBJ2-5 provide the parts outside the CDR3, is KAGVTQTPRYLIKTRGQQVTLSCSPISGHRSVSWYQQTPGQGLQFLFEYFSETQRNKGNFPGRFSGRQFSNSRSEMNVSTLELGDSALYLCASSLAAPGGRETQYFGPGTRLLVL.

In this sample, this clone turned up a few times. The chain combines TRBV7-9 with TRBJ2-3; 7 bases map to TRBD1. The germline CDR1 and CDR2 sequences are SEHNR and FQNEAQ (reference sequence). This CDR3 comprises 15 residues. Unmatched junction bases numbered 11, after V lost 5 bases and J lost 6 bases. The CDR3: CASSQIGTAGDTQYF. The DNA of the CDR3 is TGTGCCAGCAGCCAAATTGGGACAGCCGGCGATACGCAGTATTTT.

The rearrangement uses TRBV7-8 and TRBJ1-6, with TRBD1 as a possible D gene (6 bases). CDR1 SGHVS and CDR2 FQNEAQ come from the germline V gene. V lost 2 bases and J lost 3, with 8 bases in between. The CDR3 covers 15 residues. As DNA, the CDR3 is TGTGCCAGCAGCTTACAGGGGAACTATAATTCACCCCTCCACTTT. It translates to CASSLQGNYNSPLHF. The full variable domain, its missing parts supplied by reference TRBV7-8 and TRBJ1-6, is GAGVSQSPRYKVAKRGQDVALRCDPISGHVSLFWYQQALGQGPEFLTYFQNEAQLDKSGLPSDRFFAERPEGSVSTLKIQRTQQEDSAVYLCASSLQGNYNSPLHFGNGTRLTVT.

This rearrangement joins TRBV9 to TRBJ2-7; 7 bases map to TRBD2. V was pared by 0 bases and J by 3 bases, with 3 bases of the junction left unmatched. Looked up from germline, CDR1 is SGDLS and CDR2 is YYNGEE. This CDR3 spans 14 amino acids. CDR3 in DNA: TGTGCCAGCAGCGTAGGAGGGAGGGGCTACGAGCAGTACTTC. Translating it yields CASSVGGRGYEQYF.

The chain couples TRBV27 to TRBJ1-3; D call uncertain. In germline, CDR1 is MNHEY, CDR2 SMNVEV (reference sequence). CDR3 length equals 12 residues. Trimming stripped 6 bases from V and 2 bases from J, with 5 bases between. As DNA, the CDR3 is TGTGCCAGCAGGGCACCTGGAAACACCATATATTTT. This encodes CASRAPGNTIYF.

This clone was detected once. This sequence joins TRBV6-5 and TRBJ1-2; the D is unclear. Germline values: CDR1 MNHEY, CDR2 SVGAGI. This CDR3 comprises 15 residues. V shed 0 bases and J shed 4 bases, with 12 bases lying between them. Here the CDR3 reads CASSYSGPTFYGYTF. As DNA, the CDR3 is TGTGCCAGCAGTTACTCGGGCCCCACCTTCTATGGCTACACCTTC.

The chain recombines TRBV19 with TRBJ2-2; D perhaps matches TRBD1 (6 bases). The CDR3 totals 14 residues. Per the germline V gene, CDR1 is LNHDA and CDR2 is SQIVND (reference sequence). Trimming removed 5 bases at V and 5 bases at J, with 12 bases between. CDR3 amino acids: CASSARGFTGELFF. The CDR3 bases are TGTGCCAGTAGTGCCAGGGGATTTACCGGGGAGCTGTTTTTT. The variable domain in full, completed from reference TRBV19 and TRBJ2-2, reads DGGITQSPKYLFRKEGQNVTLSCEQNLNHDAMYWYRQDPGQGLRLIYYSQIVNDFQKGDIAEGYSVSREKKESFPLTVTSAQKNPTAFYLCASSARGFTGELFFGEGSRLTVL.

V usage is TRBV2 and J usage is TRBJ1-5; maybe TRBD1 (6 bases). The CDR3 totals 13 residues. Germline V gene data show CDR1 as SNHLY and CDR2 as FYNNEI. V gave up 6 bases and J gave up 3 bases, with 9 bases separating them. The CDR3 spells CASRPGANQPQHF. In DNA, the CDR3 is TGTGCCAGCAGGCCAGGGGCCAATCAGCCCCAGCATTTT.

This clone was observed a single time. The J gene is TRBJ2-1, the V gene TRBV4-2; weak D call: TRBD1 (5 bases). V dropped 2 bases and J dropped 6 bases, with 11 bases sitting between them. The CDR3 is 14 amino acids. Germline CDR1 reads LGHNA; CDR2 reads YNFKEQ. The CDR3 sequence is CASSQNQGGNEQFF. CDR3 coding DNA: TGTGCCAGCAGCCAAAACCAGGGCGGCAATGAGCAGTTCTTC.

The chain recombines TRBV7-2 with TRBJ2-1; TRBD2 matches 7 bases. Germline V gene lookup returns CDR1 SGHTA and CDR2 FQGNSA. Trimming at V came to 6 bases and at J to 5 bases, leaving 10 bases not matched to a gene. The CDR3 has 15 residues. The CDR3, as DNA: TGTGCCAGCAGTCCATGGGGGGGTCGGAACAATGAGCAGTTCTTC. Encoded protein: CASSPWGGRNNEQFF.

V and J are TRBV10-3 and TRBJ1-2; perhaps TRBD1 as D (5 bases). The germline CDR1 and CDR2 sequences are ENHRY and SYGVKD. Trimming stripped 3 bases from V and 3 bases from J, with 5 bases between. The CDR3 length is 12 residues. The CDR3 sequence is CAISDRDYGYTF. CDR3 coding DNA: TGTGCCATCAGTGACAGGGACTATGGCTACACCTTC.

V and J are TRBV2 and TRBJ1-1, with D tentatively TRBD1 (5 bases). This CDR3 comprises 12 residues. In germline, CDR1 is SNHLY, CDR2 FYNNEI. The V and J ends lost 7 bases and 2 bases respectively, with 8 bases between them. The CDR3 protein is CASKTANTEAFF. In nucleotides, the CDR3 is TGTGCCAGCAAGACAGCCAACACTGAAGCTTTCTTT.

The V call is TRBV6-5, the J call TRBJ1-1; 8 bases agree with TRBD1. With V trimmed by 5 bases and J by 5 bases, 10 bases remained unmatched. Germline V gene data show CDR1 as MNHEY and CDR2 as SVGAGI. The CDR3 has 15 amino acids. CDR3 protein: CASSPPTGVRTEAFF. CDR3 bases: TGTGCCAGCAGTCCGCCGACAGGGGTCCGGACTGAAGCTTTCTTT.

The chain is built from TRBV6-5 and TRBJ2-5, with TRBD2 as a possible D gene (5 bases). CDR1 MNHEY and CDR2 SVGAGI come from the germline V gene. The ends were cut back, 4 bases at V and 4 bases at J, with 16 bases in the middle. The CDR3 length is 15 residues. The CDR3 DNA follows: TGTGCCAGCAGTTTTGGCAGGAGGACGGTAGAGACCCAGTACTTC. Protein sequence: CASSFGRRTVETQYF.

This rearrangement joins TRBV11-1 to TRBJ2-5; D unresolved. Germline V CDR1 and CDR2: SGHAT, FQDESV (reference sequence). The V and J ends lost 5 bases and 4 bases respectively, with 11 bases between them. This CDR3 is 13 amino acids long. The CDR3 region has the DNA TGTGCCAGCAGCATAGACCCCGGAGAGACCCAGTACTTC. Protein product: CASSIDPGETQYF.

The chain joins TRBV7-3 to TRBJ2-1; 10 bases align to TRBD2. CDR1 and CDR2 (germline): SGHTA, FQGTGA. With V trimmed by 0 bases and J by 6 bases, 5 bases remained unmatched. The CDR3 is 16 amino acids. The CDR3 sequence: CASSLTSSGRGNEQFF. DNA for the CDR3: TGTGCCAGCAGCTTAACTTCTAGCGGGAGAGGCAATGAGCAGTTCTTC.

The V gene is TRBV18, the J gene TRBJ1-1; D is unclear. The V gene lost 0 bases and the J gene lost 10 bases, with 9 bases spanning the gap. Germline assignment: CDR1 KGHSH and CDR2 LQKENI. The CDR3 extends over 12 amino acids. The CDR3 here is CASSPPGSSAFF. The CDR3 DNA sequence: TGTGCCAGCTCACCACCGGGGAGCTCAGCTTTCTTT.

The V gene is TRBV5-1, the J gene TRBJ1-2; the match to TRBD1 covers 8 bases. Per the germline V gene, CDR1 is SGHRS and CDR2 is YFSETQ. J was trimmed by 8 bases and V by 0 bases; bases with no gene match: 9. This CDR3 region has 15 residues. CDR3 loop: CASSLEWTGSDGYTF. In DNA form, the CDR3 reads TGCGCCAGCAGCTTGGAATGGACAGGGTCCGACGGCTACACCTTC.

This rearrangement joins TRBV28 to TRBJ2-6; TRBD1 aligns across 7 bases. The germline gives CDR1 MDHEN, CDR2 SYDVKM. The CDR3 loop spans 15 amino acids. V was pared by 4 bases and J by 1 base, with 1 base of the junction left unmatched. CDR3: CASSSGQSGANVLTF. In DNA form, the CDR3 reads TGTGCCAGCAGTTCGGGACAGTCTGGGGCCAACGTCCTGACTTTC.

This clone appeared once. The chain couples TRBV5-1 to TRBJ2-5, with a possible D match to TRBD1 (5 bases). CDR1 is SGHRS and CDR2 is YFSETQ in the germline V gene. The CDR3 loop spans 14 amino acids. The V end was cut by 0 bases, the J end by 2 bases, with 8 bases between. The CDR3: CASSLDDRQETQYF. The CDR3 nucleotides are TGCGCCAGCAGCTTGGACGACAGACAAGAGACCCAGTACTTC.

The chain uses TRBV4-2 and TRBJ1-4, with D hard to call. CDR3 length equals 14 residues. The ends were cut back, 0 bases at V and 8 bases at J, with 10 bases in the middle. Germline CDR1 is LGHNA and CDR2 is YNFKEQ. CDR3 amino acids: CASSQDEGSEKLFF. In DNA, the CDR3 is TGTGCCAGCAGCCAAGATGAGGGTAGCGAAAAACTGTTTTTT.